One and the same sample provided the 29 T cell receptor beta chains below, sequenced in a study of blood T cells in healthy people across ages. A J-beta primer mix and a sample-barcoded 5' primer were used in a second PCR of about 7 to 11 cycles. Using its own MiXCR run on the 5' RACE reads, TCRdb lists one record per CDR3 protein. The repertoire holds almost 550,000 distinct CDR3 sequences, with nearly 25% as singletons. The data also belong to a second study, concerning T cells of mothers and their children.

Sequenced input: blood. These receptors were collected from a boy aged 10-17 years in good health.

The table lists this clonotype with many counts. The V call is TRBV6-1, the J call TRBJ2-7; D remains unclear. The germline gives CDR1 MNHNS, CDR2 SASEGT. The CDR3 consists of 12 residues. Trimming left V 3 bases short and J 3 bases short, with 6 bases between. Written as DNA, the CDR3 is TGTGCCAGCAGTGACAACAGCTACGAGCAGTACTTC. Its protein product is CASSDNSYEQYF.

This clonotype was counted between two and nine times. The chain has TRBV7-9 and TRBJ1-4; D not resolved. This CDR3 is 16 amino acids long. The ends were cut back, 1 base at V and 5 bases at J, with 14 bases in the middle. Germline V gene lookup returns CDR1 SEHNR and CDR2 FQNEAQ (reference sequence). The CDR3 is CASSLGTGRLNEKLFF. CDR3 coding DNA: TGTGCCAGCAGCTTAGGGACCGGACGCCTCAATGAAAAACTGTTTTTT.

This chain joins TRBV28 and TRBJ1-5, with D possibly being TRBD1 (5 bases). The CDR3 is made up of 12 amino acids. Looked up from germline, CDR1 is MDHEN and CDR2 is SYDVKM. V was cut by 5 bases and J by 4 bases, with 6 bases left in between. The DNA for the CDR3 is TGTGCCAGCAGTACAGGAAATCAGCCCCAGCATTTT. It encodes CASSTGNQPQHF.

The CDR3: CASSRGTSAKETQYF. CDR3 bases: TGTGCCAGCAGCCGCGGGACTAGCGCGAAAGAGACCCAGTACTTC. J is TRBJ2-5 and V is TRBV13; TRBD2 matches 10 bases. J was trimmed by 3 bases and V by 5 bases; bases with no gene match: 6. The CDR3 is 15 residues long. Germline CDR1 reads PRHDT; CDR2 reads FYEKMQ (reference sequence).

This chain connects TRBV20-1 to TRBJ1-4, with TRBD1 as a possible D gene (6 bases). V was shortened by 4 bases and J by 3 bases, with 9 bases between the two germline ends. The length of the CDR3 is 13 residues. Germline lookup yields CDR1 DFQATT and CDR2 SNEGSKA (reference sequence). In DNA form, the CDR3 reads TGCAGTGCTACCGGGGGCCCTAATGAAAAACTGTTTTTT. This gives the protein CSATGGPNEKLFF.

There are a few counts of this clonotype. The V gene is TRBV11-3, the J gene TRBJ2-2, with D unclear. This CDR3 comprises 14 residues. Germline lookup yields CDR1 SGHNT and CDR2 YENEEA. V dropped 3 bases and J dropped 2 bases, with 7 bases sitting between them. CDR3 DNA: TGTGCCAGCAGCTTCAGCTCCAACACCGGGGAGCTGTTTTTT. This gives the protein CASSFSSNTGELFF.

This clonotype came up a few times. This chain joins TRBV5-1 and TRBJ2-5; perhaps TRBD1 as D (5 bases). CDR1 SGHRS and CDR2 YFSETQ come from the germline V gene. The CDR3 sequence is 14 residues long. V shed 0 bases and J shed 4 bases, with 10 bases lying between them. The CDR3, as DNA: TGCGCCAGCAGCTTGGTAGCAGGGCCAGAGACCCAGTACTTC. Translation gives CASSLVAGPETQYF.

This clonotype was seen only a few times. V usage is TRBV28 and J usage is TRBJ2-1, with 9 bases matching TRBD1. Looked up from germline, CDR1 is MDHEN and CDR2 is SYDVKM. The J segment lost 14 bases and the V segment lost 3 bases, leaving 5 bases of the junction unmatched. CDR3 length equals 12 residues. CDR3 bases: TGTGCCAGCAGTTTGCGAGGACAGGGGAAGTTCTTC. Translated: CASSLRGQGKFF.

The V gene is TRBV4-1, the J gene TRBJ2-1; 9 bases are shared with TRBD2. Unmatched junction bases numbered 3, after V lost 0 bases and J lost 3 bases. CDR1 is MGHRA, CDR2 YSYEKL, per germline. The length of the CDR3 is 16 residues. CDR3: CASSQDPTSGYNEQFF. The CDR3 nucleotides are TGCGCCAGCAGCCAAGATCCGACTAGCGGCTACAATGAGCAGTTCTTC.

This clonotype appeared a few times. This chain uses TRBV6-6 with TRBJ1-2; D unclear. The V and J ends lost 8 bases and 2 bases respectively, with 6 bases between them. The CDR3 runs 11 residues. Germline CDR1 and CDR2: MNHNY and SVGAGI (reference sequence). The CDR3 coding sequence is TGTGCCAGCCAGGCGAACTATGGCTACACCTTC. Translating gives CASQANYGYTF.

This clonotype was found many times. This chain connects TRBV29-1 to TRBJ2-7, with D tentatively TRBD1 (6 bases). CDR1 SQVTM and CDR2 ANQGSEA come from the germline V gene. Trimming took off 6 bases at V and 7 bases at J, with 13 bases between the two ends. This CDR3 spans 11 amino acids. The CDR3 protein is CSVRQGREQYF. Written as DNA, the CDR3 is TGCAGCGTACGGCAGGGGCGGGAGCAGTACTTC.

This clonotype was recorded many times. V is TRBV29-1 and J is TRBJ1-3; D may be TRBD1 (5 bases). The CDR3 extends over 14 amino acids. Trimming stripped 6 bases from V and 0 bases from J, with 12 bases between. The germline V gene has CDR1 SQVTM and CDR2 ANQGSEA. For the CDR3, the DNA is TGCAGCGTCGTCGGGACTATCTCTGGAAACACCATATATTTT. Its translation: CSVVGTISGNTIYF.

The J gene is TRBJ2-3, the V gene TRBV9, with a weak D call TRBD2 (7 bases). V lost 0 bases to trimming and J lost 6 bases, with 14 bases between them. Germline V gives CDR1 SGDLS, CDR2 YYNGEE. The CDR3 extends over 15 amino acids. CDR3 coding DNA: TGTGCCAGCAGCGTAGAGGAGGGGGGGCCTGATACGCAGTATTTT. Translation gives CASSVEEGGPDTQYF.

This clonotype was picked up one time. The chain couples TRBV28 to TRBJ1-1; D is uncertain. There are 13 residues in the CDR3. Germline CDR1 reads MDHEN; CDR2 reads SYDVKM. The V gene lost 6 bases and the J gene lost 1 base, with 9 bases spanning the gap. The CDR3 loop is CASRVSGNTEAFF. The CDR3 bases are TGTGCCAGCAGAGTTTCGGGGAACACTGAAGCTTTCTTT.

V gene TRBV7-9 combines with J gene TRBJ1-4; a possible D gene is TRBD1 (6 bases). The V end was cut by 4 bases, the J end by 6 bases, with 15 bases between. The CDR3 contains 15 residues. From germline, CDR1 is SEHNR and CDR2 FQNEAQ (reference sequence). The CDR3 protein is CASSSLRGADEKLFF. The CDR3 bases are TGTGCCAGCAGCTCCCTGCGGGGGGCCGATGAAAAACTGTTTTTT.

This clonotype turned up a few times. The genes are TRBV21-1 and TRBJ1-4. TRBV21-1 is a recognized pseudogene. This CDR3 spans 16 amino acids. This chain's CDR3 is CASSNRRRKVNEKLFF. The CDR3 nucleotides read TGTGCCAGCAGCAACCGTCGGAGGAAGGTTAATGAAAAACTGTTTTTT.

This sequence joins TRBV6-5 and TRBJ2-7, with D possibly TRBD2 on 6 matching bases. The CDR3 is made up of 17 amino acids. The V gene's germline CDR1 is MNHEY and CDR2 SVGAGI. Trimming left V 2 bases short and J 3 bases short, with 20 bases between. CDR3: CASSYQSGVRDYYEQYF. CDR3 DNA sequence: TGTGCCAGCAGTTACCAGTCGGGAGTAAGGGATTACTACGAGCAGTACTTC.

The V and J genes are TRBV7-8 and TRBJ2-4; D possibly corresponds to TRBD1 (6 bases). Trimming took off 1 base at V and 1 base at J, with 11 bases between the two ends. This CDR3 contains 16 residues. Germline V gene data show CDR1 as SGHVS and CDR2 as FQNEAQ. The CDR3 protein is CASSLDREWAKNIQYF. CDR3 DNA sequence: TGTGCCAGCAGCTTAGACAGGGAGTGGGCCAAAAACATTCAGTACTTC.

This clonotype was found a few times. This chain uses TRBV4-3 with TRBJ2-5; unclear D gene. The J call may be wrong; the DNA end is better matched by TRBJ2-7. Germline V gene sequence: CDR1 LGHNA, CDR2 YSLEER. The CDR3 runs to 15 residues. The DNA of the CDR3 is TGCGCCAGCAGCCCAGATTGGGTAAGCTCCTACGAGCAGTACTTC. Amino acid sequence: CASSPDWVSSYEQYF.

The sample holds a few counts of this clonotype. The chain recombines TRBV7-8 with TRBJ2-1, with D unclear. Between the trimmed V and J ends, which lost 3 bases and 0 bases, there was a span of 6 bases. Germline V CDR1 and CDR2: SGHVS, FQNEAQ. CDR3 length equals 14 residues. The CDR3, as DNA: TGTGCCAGCAGCTTGCATCTCTCCTACAATGAGCAGTTCTTC. As protein: CASSLHLSYNEQFF.

The chain carries TRBV5-1 and TRBJ1-6; D is possibly TRBD1 (6 bases). In germline, CDR1 is SGHRS, CDR2 YFSETQ. The CDR3 runs 14 residues. The V gene lost 2 bases and the J gene lost 8 bases, with 11 bases spanning the gap. CDR3 in DNA: TGCGCCAGCAGCTTACAGGGTCCGGATTCACCCCTCCACTTT. This translates into CASSLQGPDSPLHF.

This chain connects TRBV7-3 to TRBJ1-2; D is unresolved. The CDR3 totals 14 residues. Germline V gene sequence: CDR1 SGHTA, CDR2 FQGTGA. V was clipped by 0 bases and J by 8 bases, with 13 bases between them. CDR3 amino acids: CASSLTIREPGYTF. In DNA form, the CDR3 reads TGTGCCAGCAGCTTAACGATCCGGGAACCAGGCTACACCTTC.

Written as DNA, the CDR3 is TGTGCCAGCAGCTTCCCTATAGGCCCCTACAATGAGCAGTTCTTC. It translates to CASSFPIGPYNEQFF. The rearrangement uses TRBV4-2 and TRBJ2-1, with D unresolved. V lost 5 bases and J lost 2, with 13 bases in between. The V gene's germline CDR1 is LGHNA and CDR2 YNFKEQ. The CDR3 covers 15 residues.

This sequence joins TRBV28 and TRBJ1-1; D uncertain. Germline V gene data show CDR1 as MDHEN and CDR2 as SYDVKM. The CDR3 length is 15 residues. V was trimmed by 3 bases and J by 3 bases, leaving 14 bases between them. The CDR3 loop reads CASSFRGRRDTEAFF. The DNA of the CDR3 is TGTGCCAGCAGTTTCAGAGGCAGGCGCGACACTGAAGCTTTCTTT.

This clonotype was counted only a few times. V usage is TRBV7-9 and J usage is TRBJ1-1, with 9 bases that match TRBD1. The germline CDR1 and CDR2 sequences are SEHNR and FQNEAQ (reference sequence). This CDR3 region has 13 residues. Trimming removed 5 bases from V and 6 bases from J; junction bases left unmatched: 4. The CDR3: CASSPTGGPEAFF. CDR3 nucleotide sequence: TGTGCCAGCAGCCCAACAGGGGGCCCTGAAGCTTTCTTT.

The chain joins TRBV7-2 to TRBJ2-1, with D maybe TRBD1 (5 bases). The CDR3 is made up of 16 amino acids. The germline V and J ends were trimmed by 3 bases and 1 base, with 13 bases remaining between them. Germline CDR1 is SGHTA and CDR2 is FQGNSA. Here the CDR3 reads CASSLSVAGSYNEQFF. CDR3 bases: TGTGCCAGCAGCTTGAGTGTGGCAGGGTCCTACAATGAGCAGTTCTTC.

The rearrangement links TRBV4-2 to TRBJ2-5, with 11 bases lining up with TRBD1. The last part of the DNA fits TRBJ2-1 better; the J call may be wrong. Germline V gene lookup returns CDR1 LGHNA and CDR2 YNFKEQ. CDR3 length equals 15 residues. Written as DNA, the CDR3 is TGTGCCAGCAGCCAAGACGGACAGGGGGCTATTGAGCAGTTCTTC. Its protein is CASSQDGQGAIEQFF.

This clonotype was picked up a small number of times. This chain links TRBV18 with TRBJ1-4; D ambiguous. Germline V gene lookup returns CDR1 KGHSH and CDR2 LQKENI. The CDR3 length is 14 residues. V lost 3 bases, J lost 5 bases, and 10 bases lay in between. The CDR3, as DNA: TGTGCCAGCTCACCCAGGCTAAACAATGAAAAACTGTTTTTT. Encoded protein: CASSPRLNNEKLFF.

The V call is TRBV12-3 or TRBV12-4, the J call TRBJ2-2; 8 nucleotides align to TRBD2. V dropped 3 bases and J dropped 0; count of bases not matched to a gene: 3. CDR3 length: 16 amino acids. CDR3 in DNA: TGTGCCAGCAGTTTCGGGGGGGGGCCGAACACCGGGGAGCTGTTTTTT. It yields the protein CASSFGGGPNTGELFF.